The clone carrying this TCR beta chain appeared a single time. Its antigen is still unknown. V shed 3 bases, J shed 5 bases, and the junction held 9 bases outside the gene matches. Germline V gene data show CDR1 as LNHDA and CDR2 as SQIVND (reference sequence). The length of the CDR3 is 16 residues. Here immunoSEQ multiplex PCR was the method, and the copy in TCRdb shows in-frame clones only, minus some. The sample comprises approximately 75,000 clones, roughly 93% of which are singletons, and roughly 4.7% rests with the top ten. These data originate in a study of siplizumab effects on memory and regulatory T cells. General study results and limits: No functional test confirmed suppression by proliferating siplizumab-culture Tregs. A minor share of alloreactive clones matched unstimulated subsets.

J is TRBJ2-3 and V is TRBV19, with TRBD2 matching over 9 bases. Material for sequencing was CD8+ T cells sorted from blood. The TCR was taken from a human donor in good health. CDR3 residues: CASSMGGLAFGDTQYF. CDR3 nucleotide sequence: TGTGCCAGTAGTATGGGGGGACTAGCATTTGGAGATACGCAGTATTTT. The full variable domain, with the rest looked up from reference TRBV19 and TRBJ2-3, is DGGITQSPKYLFRKEGQNVTLSCEQNLNHDAMYWYRQDPGQGLRLIYYSQIVNDFQKGDIAEGYSVSREKKESFPLTVTSAQKNPTAFYLCASSMGGLAFGDTQYFGPGTRLTVL.